These 26 T cell receptor beta chains came from one sample sequenced in a study of blood T cell repertoires in COVID-19. Assay: immunoSEQ multiplex PCR; the TCRdb copy retains only in-frame clones and omits some. The data show about 260,000 clones, with about 90% seen just once and around 9.6% held by the top ten. Material: peripheral blood. These receptors all stem from a woman in her 70s with COVID-19, enrolled during active disease.

V gene TRBV2 combines with J gene TRBJ1-3; weak D call: TRBD1 (6 bases). Trimming removed 6 bases from V and 6 bases from J, with 9 bases in between. Germline V gene lookup returns CDR1 SNHLY and CDR2 FYNNEI. The CDR3 has 12 residues. The CDR3 region is CASRSGVNTIYF. DNA of the CDR3: TGTGCCAGCAGGTCAGGGGTAAACACCATATATTTT.

The sample holds one count of this clone. The chain recombines TRBV19 with TRBJ1-5; D is uncertain. The CDR3 extends over 12 amino acids. Germline assignment: CDR1 LNHDA and CDR2 SQIVND (reference sequence). Trimming pared 11 bases from V and 3 bases from J, leaving 11 bases between. The CDR3 DNA reads as TGTGCCGGAGGACTAAACAATCAGCCCCAGCATTTT. Protein product: CAGGLNNQPQHF. Together with reference TRBV19 and TRBJ1-5, the CDR3 gives the full variable domain: DGGITQSPKYLFRKEGQNVTLSCEQNLNHDAMYWYRQDPGQGLRLIYYSQIVNDFQKGDIAEGYSVSREKKESFPLTVTSAQKNPTAFYLCAGGLNNQPQHFGDGTRLSIL.

In this sample, this clone turned up a few times. In nucleotides, the CDR3 is TGTGCCAGCAGCTTATATGATGGGGGGAATCAGCCCCAGCATTTT. The encoded protein is CASSLYDGGNQPQHF. The chain combines TRBV7-9 with TRBJ1-5; possibly TRBD1 for D (5 bases). This CDR3 is built from 15 residues. V was pared by 2 bases and J by 4 bases, with 12 bases between. Germline CDR1 SEHNR, CDR2 FQNEAQ (reference sequence).

The chain employs TRBV15 and TRBJ2-3; D may be TRBD1 (5 bases). Germline CDR1 reads LNHNV; CDR2 reads YYDKDF (reference sequence). V was clipped by 0 bases and J by 0 bases, with 10 bases between them. CDR3 size: 16 residues. The CDR3 reads CATSRERGSSTDTQYF. For the CDR3, the DNA is TGTGCCACCAGCAGAGAAAGGGGTTCTAGCACAGATACGCAGTATTTT.

The chain links TRBV10-3 to TRBJ2-7; 8 nucleotides align to TRBD1. The CDR3 sequence is 14 residues long. V was clipped by 6 bases and J by 2 bases; unmatched bases: 6. CDR1 ENHRY and CDR2 SYGVKD come from the germline V gene. CDR3 DNA sequence: TGTGCCATCAGCGCCGGGACAGGAGCCTACGAGCAGTACTTC. As protein: CAISAGTGAYEQYF.

This chain connects TRBV5-1 to TRBJ2-1; D unclear. The CDR3 runs 17 residues. CDR1 and CDR2 (germline): SGHRS, YFSETQ. Trimming removed 0 bases from V and 2 bases from J, with 15 bases in between. CDR3 region: CASSLGALVPAYNEQFF. The CDR3 DNA follows: TGCGCCAGCAGCTTGGGGGCTTTAGTACCCGCCTACAATGAGCAGTTCTTC.

This chain links TRBV4-3 with TRBJ2-7; 8 nucleotides line up with TRBD1. This CDR3 comprises 15 residues. Germline V CDR1 and CDR2: LGHNA, YSLEER. Trimming took 4 bases from V and 4 from J; bases not matched to a gene: 9. The CDR3 bases are TGCGCCAGCAGCCCCCAACGAGACAGGGGTTACGAGCAGTACTTC. This encodes CASSPQRDRGYEQYF.

The gene calls are TRBV18 and TRBJ1-4; D perhaps matches TRBD1 (6 bases). Germline CDR1 is KGHSH and CDR2 is LQKENI. V dropped 0 bases and J dropped 7 bases, with 9 bases sitting between them. This CDR3 contains 14 residues. Here the CDR3 reads CASSPPGASEKLFF. Written as DNA, the CDR3 is TGTGCCAGCTCACCACCGGGGGCGAGTGAAAAACTGTTTTTT.

This sequence joins TRBV5-1 and TRBJ2-7, with unresolved D. With 5 bases removed from V and 0 bases from J, the gap between germline ends came to 9 bases. Germline lookup yields CDR1 SGHRS and CDR2 YFSETQ. This CDR3 region has 13 residues. CDR3 amino acids: CASRWQDSYEQYF. The CDR3 DNA reads TGCGCCAGCAGATGGCAGGACTCCTACGAGCAGTACTTC. Supplemented by reference TRBV5-1 and TRBJ2-7, the full variable domain reads KAGVTQTPRYLIKTRGQQVTLSCSPISGHRSVSWYQQTPGQGLQFLFEYFSETQRNKGNFPGRFSGRQFSNSRSEMNVSTLELGDSALYLCASRWQDSYEQYFGPGTRLTVT.

This clone has only a few counts. The chain uses TRBV6-5 and TRBJ2-2, with D maybe TRBD1 (7 bases). This CDR3 has 14 amino acids. V lost 4 bases to trimming and J lost 4 bases, with 10 bases between them. The germline V gene has CDR1 MNHEY and CDR2 SVGAGI. CDR3 amino acids: CASSSQGGTGELFF. CDR3 bases: TGTGCCAGCAGTTCTCAGGGGGGCACCGGGGAGCTGTTTTTT.

The rearrangement links TRBV7-3 to TRBJ2-6, with 9 bases lining up with TRBD1. In germline, CDR1 is SGHTA, CDR2 FQGTGA. The CDR3 covers 19 residues. Trimming cost V 5 bases and J 4 bases; bases outside gene matches: 15. In nucleotides, the CDR3 is TGTGCCAGCAGCACAGCCCCCGGTACAGGGGGCATCGGGGCCAACGTCCTGACTTTC. Translating gives CASSTAPGTGGIGANVLTF.

The chain employs TRBV30 and TRBJ2-3, with D possibly TRBD2 on 5 matching bases. This CDR3 is 16 amino acids long. The germline gives CDR1 GTSNPN, CDR2 SVGIG (reference sequence). Trimming removed 2 bases from V and 0 bases from J, with 15 bases in between. CDR3 DNA sequence: TGTGCCTGGAGTCGTGCACTGCCGGGAAGCACAGATACGCAGTATTTT. It translates to CAWSRALPGSTDTQYF.

The chain links TRBV5-6 to TRBJ1-2; D is undetermined. Per the germline V gene, CDR1 is SGHDT and CDR2 is YYEEEE. The CDR3 sequence is 16 residues long. Trimming pared 0 bases from V and 8 bases from J, leaving 20 bases between. The CDR3 DNA is TGTGCCAGCAGCTTGGATTCCGTTCCCCCCTTTTTAGGCTACACCTTC. It is translated as CASSLDSVPPFLGYTF.

This chain joins TRBV4-3 and TRBJ1-1; 8 bases fit TRBD1. J gave up 1 base and V 1 base, and 2 bases lay outside the gene matches. The CDR3 loop spans 15 amino acids. The germline gives CDR1 LGHNA, CDR2 YSLEER. The CDR3 is CASSQGTGPNTEAFF. CDR3 nucleotide sequence: TGCGCCAGCAGCCAAGGGACAGGGCCGAACACTGAAGCTTTCTTT.

V and J are TRBV4-2 and TRBJ2-1; tentative D call: TRBD2 (5 bases). The CDR3 spans 13 residues. Germline CDR1 reads LGHNA; CDR2 reads YNFKEQ. V shed 1 base and J shed 5 bases, with 6 bases lying between them. Here the CDR3 reads CASSQAGNNEQFF. The CDR3 nucleotides are TGTGCCAGCAGCCAAGCGGGGAACAATGAGCAGTTCTTC.

The rearrangement links TRBV19 to TRBJ1-5; D is uncertain. The V end lost 9 bases, the J end lost 6 bases, and 18 bases lay between the germline ends. The germline gives CDR1 LNHDA, CDR2 SQIVND (reference sequence). The CDR3 is 14 amino acids. CDR3: CASTHGLGGQPQHF. CDR3 DNA sequence: TGTGCCAGCACTCACGGGTTAGGCGGTCAGCCCCAGCATTTT.

This CDR3 is CASSFLHRERNQPQHF. For the CDR3, the DNA is TGTGCCAGCAGTTTCCTACACAGGGAACGCAATCAGCCCCAGCATTTT. J is TRBJ1-5 and V is TRBV28; the D gene is possibly TRBD1 (6 bases). V was shortened by 3 bases and J by 2 bases, with 14 bases between the two germline ends. Germline lookup yields CDR1 MDHEN and CDR2 SYDVKM. The CDR3 loop spans 16 amino acids.

The V and J genes are TRBV6-1 and TRBJ1-6, with unresolved D. The V end was cut by 3 bases, the J end by 14 bases, with 17 bases between. The CDR3 runs 14 residues. Germline V gene data show CDR1 as MNHNS and CDR2 as SASEGT. CDR3 loop: CASSEGVGRRTLHF. In nucleotides, the CDR3 is TGTGCCAGCAGTGAGGGAGTCGGTCGTAGGACCCTCCACTTT.

The V call is TRBV20-1, the J call TRBJ1-2; D uncertain. From germline, CDR1 is DFQATT and CDR2 SNEGSKA (reference sequence). The CDR3 is 13 amino acids. Trimming left V 3 bases short and J 3 bases short, with 11 bases between. CDR3 loop: CSASRSTDYGYTF. The CDR3 DNA reads as TGCAGTGCTAGTCGCTCTACCGACTATGGCTACACCTTC.

The sample holds a few counts of this clone. In DNA form, the CDR3 reads TGTGCCAGCATTACAGGAACCCGACCCCCCCATTCACCCCTCCACTTT. Protein: CASITGTRPPHSPLHF. The chain joins TRBV6-4 to TRBJ1-6, with a tentative D call TRBD1 (5 bases). CDR1 is MRHNA and CDR2 is SNTAGT in the germline V gene. The CDR3 is made up of 16 amino acids. The germline V and J ends were trimmed by 7 bases and 8 bases, with 21 bases remaining between them.

This chain links TRBV28 with TRBJ1-5; 9 bases fit TRBD1. The CDR3 consists of 15 residues. Per germline, CDR1 MDHEN and CDR2 SYDVKM. V shed 7 bases, J shed 5 bases, and the junction held 9 bases outside the gene matches. The CDR3 DNA is TGTGCCAGCACTTCCTCACAGGGGGCGCATCAGCCCCAGCATTTT. It is translated as CASTSSQGAHQPQHF.

The genes are TRBV7-8 and TRBJ2-7; TRBD2 agrees at 7 bases. The CDR3 runs to 14 residues. Germline V lookup: CDR1 SGHVS, CDR2 FQNEAQ. The V gene end was trimmed by 5 bases and the J gene end by 6 bases; junction bases not matched to a gene: 10. CDR3 protein: CASSRDSLAFEQYF. CDR3 nucleotides: TGTGCCAGCAGCCGAGACTCACTAGCGTTCGAGCAGTACTTC.

As regards this clone: Other DNA sequences from this sample encode an identical CDR3 as well. The chain has TRBV15 and TRBJ2-5; D is unresolved. V lost 5 bases and J lost 5, with 6 bases in between. The CDR3 consists of 11 residues. CDR1 and CDR2 from the germline V gene are LNHNV and YYDKDF (reference sequence). The CDR3 nucleotides read TGTGCCACCAGCTTGAGGGAGACCCAGTACTTC. Residues: CATSLRETQYF.

J is TRBJ1-1 and V is TRBV28; D unresolved. The V and J ends lost 7 bases and 7 bases respectively, with 10 bases between them. The CDR3 has 11 amino acids. The germline V gene encodes CDR1 MDHEN and CDR2 SYDVKM. The CDR3 DNA follows: TGTGCCAGCACGGACTGGGGTGAAGCTTTCTTT. It yields the protein CASTDWGEAFF.

The gene calls are TRBV3-1 (or the pseudogene TRBV3-2) and TRBJ2-7, with 7 bases aligning to TRBD1. This CDR3 region has 14 residues. The ends lost 4 bases at V and 3 bases at J; junction bases unmatched: 6. Germline loops: CDR1 LGHDT, CDR2 YNNKEL (reference sequence). This chain's CDR3 is CASSLGQTNYEQYF. In nucleotides, the CDR3 is TGTGCCAGCAGCCTGGGACAGACAAACTACGAGCAGTACTTC.

The V gene is TRBV30, the J gene TRBJ1-1; 9 bases match TRBD1. The CDR3 contains 14 residues. V gave up 3 bases and J gave up 3 bases; unmatched junction bases: 5. CDR1 GTSNPN and CDR2 SVGIG come from the germline V gene (reference sequence). CDR3 amino acids: CAWRRRDRDTEAFF. The CDR3, as DNA: TGTGCCTGGAGACGCCGGGACAGGGACACTGAAGCTTTCTTT.